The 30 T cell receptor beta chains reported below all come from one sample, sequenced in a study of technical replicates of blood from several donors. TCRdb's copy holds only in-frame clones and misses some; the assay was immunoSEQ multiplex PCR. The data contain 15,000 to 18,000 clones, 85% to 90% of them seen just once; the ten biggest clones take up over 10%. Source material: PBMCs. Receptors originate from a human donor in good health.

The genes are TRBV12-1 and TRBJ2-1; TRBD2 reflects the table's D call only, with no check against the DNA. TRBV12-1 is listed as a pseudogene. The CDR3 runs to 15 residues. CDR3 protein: CASSPSTRGINEQFF. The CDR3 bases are TGTGCCAGCAGCCCTTCGACTAGAGGAATCAATGAGCAGTTCTTC.

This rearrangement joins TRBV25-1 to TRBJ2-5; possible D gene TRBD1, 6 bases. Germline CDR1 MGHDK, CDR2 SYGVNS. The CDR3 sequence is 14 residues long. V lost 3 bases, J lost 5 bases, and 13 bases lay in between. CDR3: CASSDSGGRETQYF. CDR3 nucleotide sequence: TGTGCCAGCAGTGATTCTGGGGGCAGGGAGACCCAGTACTTC.

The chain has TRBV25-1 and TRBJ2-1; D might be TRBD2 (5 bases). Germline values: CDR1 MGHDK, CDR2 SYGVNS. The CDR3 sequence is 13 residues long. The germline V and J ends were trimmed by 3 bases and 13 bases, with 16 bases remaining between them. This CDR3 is CASSDLASPLQFF. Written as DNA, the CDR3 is TGTGCCAGCAGTGATCTAGCATCACCCCTACAGTTCTTC.

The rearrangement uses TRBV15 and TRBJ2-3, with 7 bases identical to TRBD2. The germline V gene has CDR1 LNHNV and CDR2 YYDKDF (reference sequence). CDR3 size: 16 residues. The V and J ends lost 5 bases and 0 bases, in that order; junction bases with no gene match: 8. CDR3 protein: CATSGVGRESTDTQYF. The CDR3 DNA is TGTGCCACCAGCGGGGTTGGGCGGGAGAGCACAGATACGCAGTATTTT. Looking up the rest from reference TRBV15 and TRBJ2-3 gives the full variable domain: DAMVIQNPRYQVTQFGKPVTLSCSQTLNHNVMYWYQQKSSQAPKLLFHYYDKDFNNEADTPDNFQSRRPNTSFCFLDIRSPGLGDTAMYLCATSGVGRESTDTQYFGPGTRLTVL.

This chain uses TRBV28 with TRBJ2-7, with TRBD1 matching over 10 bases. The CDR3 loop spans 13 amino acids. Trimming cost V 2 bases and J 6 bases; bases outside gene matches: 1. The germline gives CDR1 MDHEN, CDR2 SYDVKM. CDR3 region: CASSLGQGGEQYF. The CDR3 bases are TGTGCCAGCAGTTTAGGACAGGGGGGCGAGCAGTACTTC. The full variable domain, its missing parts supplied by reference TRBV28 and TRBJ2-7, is DVKVTQSSRYLVKRTGEKVFLECVQDMDHENMFWYRQDPGLGLRLIYFSYDVKMKEKGDIPEGYSVSREKKERFSLILESASTNQTSMYLCASSLGQGGEQYFGPGTRLTVT.

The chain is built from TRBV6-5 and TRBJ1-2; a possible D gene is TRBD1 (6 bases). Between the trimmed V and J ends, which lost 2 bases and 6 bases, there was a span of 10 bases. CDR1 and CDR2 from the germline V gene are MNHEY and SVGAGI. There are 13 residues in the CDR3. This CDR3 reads CASSYLNRDGYTF. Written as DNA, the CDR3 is TGTGCCAGCAGTTACCTTAACAGGGATGGCTACACCTTC.

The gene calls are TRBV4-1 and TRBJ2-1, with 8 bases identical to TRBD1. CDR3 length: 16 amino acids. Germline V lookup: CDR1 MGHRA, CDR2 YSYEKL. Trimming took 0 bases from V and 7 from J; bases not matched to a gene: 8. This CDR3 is CASSQESQGAKNEQFF. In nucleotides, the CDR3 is TGCGCCAGCAGCCAAGAATCGCAGGGGGCGAAAAATGAGCAGTTCTTC.

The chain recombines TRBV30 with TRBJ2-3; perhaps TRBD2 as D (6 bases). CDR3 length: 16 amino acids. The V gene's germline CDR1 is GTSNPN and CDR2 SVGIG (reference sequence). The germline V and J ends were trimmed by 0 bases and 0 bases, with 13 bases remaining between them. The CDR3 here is CAWSVGSGPSTDTQYF. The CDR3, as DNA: TGTGCCTGGAGTGTGGGTAGCGGCCCGAGCACAGATACGCAGTATTTT.

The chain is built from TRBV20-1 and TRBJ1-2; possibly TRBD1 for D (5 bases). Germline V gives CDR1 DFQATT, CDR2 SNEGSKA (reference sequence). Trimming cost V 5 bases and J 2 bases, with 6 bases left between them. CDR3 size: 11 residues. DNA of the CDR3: TGCAGTGCTTCAGGGAACTATGGCTACACCTTC. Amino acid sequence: CSASGNYGYTF.

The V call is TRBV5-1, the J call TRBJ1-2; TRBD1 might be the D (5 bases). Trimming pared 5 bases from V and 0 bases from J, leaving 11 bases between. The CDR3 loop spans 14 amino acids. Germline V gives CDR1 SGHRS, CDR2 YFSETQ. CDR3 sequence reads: CASRQDTTNYGYTF. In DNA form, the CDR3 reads TGCGCCAGCAGACAGGACACAACTAACTATGGCTACACCTTC.

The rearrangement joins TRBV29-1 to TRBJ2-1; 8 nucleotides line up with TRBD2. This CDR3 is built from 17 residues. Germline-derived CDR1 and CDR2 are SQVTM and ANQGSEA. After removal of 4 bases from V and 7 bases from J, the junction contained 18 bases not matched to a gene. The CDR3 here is CSVGPMIPGRVLNEQFF. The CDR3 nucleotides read TGCAGCGTTGGTCCTATGATCCCCGGGAGGGTTTTAAATGAGCAGTTCTTC.

The CDR3 DNA reads TGTGCCAGCAGTGTTCGGACTAGCGGGTTGCCCTACGAGCAGTACTTC. Amino acid sequence: CASSVRTSGLPYEQYF. The chain carries TRBV6-4 and TRBJ2-7; 11 bases are a match to TRBD2. V shed 4 bases, J shed 2 bases, and the junction held 7 bases outside the gene matches. The CDR3 consists of 16 residues. Germline V gene lookup returns CDR1 MRHNA and CDR2 SNTAGT.

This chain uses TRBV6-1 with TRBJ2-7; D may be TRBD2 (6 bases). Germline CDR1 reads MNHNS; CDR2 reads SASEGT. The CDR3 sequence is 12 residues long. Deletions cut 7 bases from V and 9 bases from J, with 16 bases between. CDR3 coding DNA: TGTGCCAGCACCGGTTCTAGGGACTTGCAGTACTTC. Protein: CASTGSRDLQYF.

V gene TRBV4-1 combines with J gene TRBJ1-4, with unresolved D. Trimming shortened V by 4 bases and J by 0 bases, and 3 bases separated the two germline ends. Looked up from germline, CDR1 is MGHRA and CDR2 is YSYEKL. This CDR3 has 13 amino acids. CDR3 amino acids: CASSLTTNEKLFF. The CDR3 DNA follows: TGCGCCAGCAGCCTAACAACTAATGAAAAACTGTTTTTT.

CDR3 coding DNA: TGTGCCAGCACCCCCGATTCCGCGGGCTATGAGCAGTTCTTC. It encodes CASTPDSAGYEQFF. The chain joins TRBV7-6 to TRBJ2-1; D might be TRBD2 (5 bases). V was pared by 7 bases and J by 8 bases, with 18 bases between. This CDR3 is built from 14 residues. Germline loops: CDR1 SGHVS, CDR2 FNYEAQ. The whole variable domain, remainder taken from reference TRBV7-6 and TRBJ2-1, is GAGVSQSPRYKVTKRGQDVALRCDPISGHVSLYWYRQALGQGPEFLTYFNYEAQQDKSGLPNDRFSAERPEGSISTLTIQRTEQRDSAMYRCASTPDSAGYEQFFGPGTRLTVL.

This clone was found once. The CDR3 loop is CASSELLSSGKQFF. DNA of the CDR3: TGTGCCAGCAGTGAATTGTTAAGTAGCGGCAAGCAGTTCTTC. The J gene is TRBJ2-1, the V gene TRBV2, with TRBD2 as a possible D gene (6 bases). The CDR3 covers 14 residues. V dropped 2 bases and J dropped 11 bases, with 16 bases sitting between them. The V gene's germline CDR1 is SNHLY and CDR2 FYNNEI.

CDR3 loop: CASSGQIGRTEAFF. The CDR3 DNA sequence: TGTGCCAGCTCAGGACAGATCGGGAGGACTGAAGCTTTCTTT. This sequence joins TRBV18 and TRBJ1-1; weak D call: TRBD1 (6 bases). The CDR3 consists of 14 residues. Germline CDR1 KGHSH, CDR2 LQKENI. Trimming pared 5 bases from V and 5 bases from J, leaving 15 bases between.

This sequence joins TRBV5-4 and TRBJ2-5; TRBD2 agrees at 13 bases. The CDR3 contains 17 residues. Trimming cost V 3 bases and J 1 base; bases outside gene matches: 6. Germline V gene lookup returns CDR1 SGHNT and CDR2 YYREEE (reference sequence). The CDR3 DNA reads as TGTGCCAGCAGCTGGGGACTAGCGGGGAGGACCCAAGAGACCCAGTACTTC. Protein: CASSWGLAGRTQETQYF. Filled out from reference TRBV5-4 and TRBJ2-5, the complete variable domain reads ETGVTQSPTHLIKTRGQQVTLRCSSQSGHNTVSWYQQALGQGPQFIFQYYREEENGRGNFPPRFSGLQFPNYSSELNVNALELDDSALYLCASSWGLAGRTQETQYFGPGTRLLVL.

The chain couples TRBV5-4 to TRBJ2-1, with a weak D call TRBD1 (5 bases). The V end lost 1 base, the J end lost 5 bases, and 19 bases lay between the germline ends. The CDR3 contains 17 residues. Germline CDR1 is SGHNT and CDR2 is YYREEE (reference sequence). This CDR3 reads CASSLQGLVRPDNEQFF. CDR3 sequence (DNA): TGTGCCAGCAGCTTGCAGGGATTGGTCAGACCAGACAATGAGCAGTTCTTC.

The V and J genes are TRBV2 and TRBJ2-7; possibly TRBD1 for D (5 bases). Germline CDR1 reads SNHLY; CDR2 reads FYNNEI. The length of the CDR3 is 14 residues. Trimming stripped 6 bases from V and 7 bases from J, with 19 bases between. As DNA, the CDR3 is TGTGCCAGCAGCAGCTTCAGGGCAAGAGAGGAGCAGTACTTC. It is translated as CASSSFRAREEQYF.

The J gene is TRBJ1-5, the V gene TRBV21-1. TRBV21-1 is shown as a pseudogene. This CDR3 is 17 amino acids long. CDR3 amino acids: CASSKVPGGASNQPQHF. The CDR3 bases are TGTGCCAGCAGCAAAGTTCCCGGCGGCGCCAGCAATCAGCCCCAGCATTTT.

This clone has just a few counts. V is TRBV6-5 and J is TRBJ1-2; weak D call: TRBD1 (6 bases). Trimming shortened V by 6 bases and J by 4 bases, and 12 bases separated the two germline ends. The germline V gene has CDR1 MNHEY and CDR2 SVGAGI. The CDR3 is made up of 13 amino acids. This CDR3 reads CASRKGQSYGYTF. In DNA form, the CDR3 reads TGTGCCAGCAGGAAAGGACAGAGCTATGGCTACACCTTC.

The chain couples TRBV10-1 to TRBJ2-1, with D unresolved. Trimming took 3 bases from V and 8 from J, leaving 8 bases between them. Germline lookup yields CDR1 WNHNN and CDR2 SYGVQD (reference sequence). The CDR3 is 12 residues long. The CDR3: CASSEVRDEQFF. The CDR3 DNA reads TGCGCCAGCAGTGAAGTCCGCGATGAGCAGTTCTTC.

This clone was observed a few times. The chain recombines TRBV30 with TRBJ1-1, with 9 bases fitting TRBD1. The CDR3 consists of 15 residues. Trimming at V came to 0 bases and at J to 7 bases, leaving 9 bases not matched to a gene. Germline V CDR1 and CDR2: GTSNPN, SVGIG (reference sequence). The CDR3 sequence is CAWSVRDRVYDEAFF. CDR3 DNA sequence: TGTGCCTGGAGTGTCCGGGACAGGGTGTATGATGAAGCTTTCTTT.

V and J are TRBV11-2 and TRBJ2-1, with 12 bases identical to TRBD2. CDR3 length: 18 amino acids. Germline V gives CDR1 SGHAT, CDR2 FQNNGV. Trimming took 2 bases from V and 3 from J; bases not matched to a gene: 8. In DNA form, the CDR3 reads TGTGCCAGCAGCTTACAGGGGGGACTAGCGGGCATCTACAATGAGCAGTTCTTC. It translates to CASSLQGGLAGIYNEQFF.

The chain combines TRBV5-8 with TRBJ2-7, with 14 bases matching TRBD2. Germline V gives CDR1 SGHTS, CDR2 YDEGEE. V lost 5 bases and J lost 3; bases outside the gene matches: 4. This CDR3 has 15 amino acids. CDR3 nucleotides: TGTGCCAGCAGTCAGGGACTAGCGGGAGTCTACGAGCAGTACTTC. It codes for CASSQGLAGVYEQYF.

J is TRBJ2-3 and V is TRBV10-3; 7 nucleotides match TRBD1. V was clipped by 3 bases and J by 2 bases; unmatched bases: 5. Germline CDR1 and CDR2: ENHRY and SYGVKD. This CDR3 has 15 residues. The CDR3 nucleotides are TGTGCCATCAGTGATGTAGGGGGCCCCACAGATACGCAGTATTTT. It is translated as CAISDVGGPTDTQYF.

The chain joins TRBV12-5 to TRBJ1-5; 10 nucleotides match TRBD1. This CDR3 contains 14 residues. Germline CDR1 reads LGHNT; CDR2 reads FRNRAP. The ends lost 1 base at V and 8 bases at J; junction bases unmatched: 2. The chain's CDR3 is CASGLGQGAEPQHF. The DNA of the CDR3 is TGTGCTAGTGGTTTGGGACAGGGGGCTGAGCCCCAGCATTTT.

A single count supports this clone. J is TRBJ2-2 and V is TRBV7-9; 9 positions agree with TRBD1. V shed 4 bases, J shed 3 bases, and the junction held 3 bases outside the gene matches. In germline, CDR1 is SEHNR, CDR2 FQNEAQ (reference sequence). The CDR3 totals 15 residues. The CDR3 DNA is TGTGCCAGCAGCTACACAGGGGGCCACACCGGGGAGCTGTTTTTT. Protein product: CASSYTGGHTGELFF.

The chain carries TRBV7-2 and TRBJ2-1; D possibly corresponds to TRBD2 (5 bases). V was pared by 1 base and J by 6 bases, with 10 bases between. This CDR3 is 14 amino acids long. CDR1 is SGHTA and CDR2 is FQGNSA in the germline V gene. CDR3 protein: CASSLVGGSNEQFF. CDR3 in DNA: TGTGCCAGCAGCTTAGTTGGAGGTAGCAATGAGCAGTTCTTC.